The text below deals with one T cell receptor beta chain. This specimen comes from a study of blood T cell repertoires in COVID-19. Study processing details: Reference gene primer amplification in the assay estimated nucleated cell counts. Clones were sequenced by immunoSEQ multiplex PCR, and TCRdb holds only the in-frame ones, with some missing. Clone size and the V and J calls come from that table; the DNA yielded D and trimming. This table has tens of thousands of clones, 80% to 90% appearing once. The V gene's germline CDR1 is SNHLY and CDR2 FYNNEI. CDR3 length: 11 residues. V dropped 5 bases and J dropped 2 bases, with 3 bases sitting between them.

What was sequenced was peripheral blood. This TCR came from a human donor in a cohort sampled during active COVID-19. This rearrangement joins TRBV2 to TRBJ2-5; D unclear. CDR3 region: CASSLQETQYF. CDR3 coding DNA: TGTGCCAGCAGTCTACAAGAGACCCAGTACTTC.